A selection of T cell receptor beta chains follows, all from one sample in a study of neoadjuvant anti-PD-1 for oral cavity cancer. Method: immunoSEQ multiplex PCR; TCRdb's copy keeps in-frame clones and lacks some. Here the sample spans roughly 25,000 clones, around a quarter being singletons. The sequencing here drew on tumor tissue, taken after nivolumab (anti-PD-1) treatment. Receptors originate from a person aged 40 to 85 with oral cavity squamous cell carcinoma. Both conserved end residues are part of each CDR3. The order of the fields is J gene, D gene, clone size, V gene, CDR3 protein, CDR3 DNA. A D gene is named only where the DNA matches it firmly. Not every row has a clone size; where given, it reads once, few, many or a size class.

>TRBJ1-1|-|-|TRBV5-1
CASSVTGFVNTEAFF
TGCGCCAGCAGCGTCACAGGGTTCGTAAACACTGAAGCTTTCTTT
>TRBJ1-3|TRBD1|-|TRBV18
CASSPSGTGSGSGNTIYF
TGTGCCAGCTCACCCTCCGGGACAGGGTCAGGCTCTGGAAACACCATATATTTT
>TRBJ1-6|-|-|TRBV6-6
CASSYLPGSDSPLHF
TGTGCCAGCAGTTACTTACCAGGGTCGGATTCACCCCTCCACTTT
>TRBJ2-1|-|medium-sized|TRBV5-1
CASSLVGYSYNEQFF
TGCGCCAGCAGCTTGGTAGGGTACTCCTACAATGAGCAGTTCTTC
>TRBJ2-1|TRBD2|-|TRBV9
CASSAGTSGVNEQFF
TGTGCCAGCAGCGCCGGGACTAGCGGGGTCAATGAGCAGTTCTTC
>TRBJ1-6|TRBD1|-|TRBV9
CASSGGTGGNSPLHF
TGTGCCAGCAGCGGGGGGACAGGGGGTAATTCACCCCTCCACTTT
>TRBJ1-6|-|-|TRBV5-8
CASSLYVTGFGNSPLHF
TGTGCCAGCAGCTTGTACGTGACAGGTTTTGGCAATTCACCCCTCCACTTT
>TRBJ2-3|TRBD2|-|TRBV6-4
CASSESGLASSDTQYF
TGTGCCAGCAGTGAATCGGGACTAGCATCTTCAGATACGCAGTATTTT
>TRBJ1-5|-|few|TRBV4-1
CASSQDWVNSNQPQHF
TGCGCCAGCAGCCAAGATTGGGTAAATAGCAATCAGCCCCAGCATTTT
>TRBJ1-2|TRBD1|once|TRBV9
CASSSIPWDRRTNYGYTF
TGTGCCAGCAGCTCAATTCCCTGGGACAGAAGAACTAACTATGGCTACACCTTC
>TRBJ1-2|-|few|TRBV30
CAWNAQDGYTF
TGTGCCTGGAATGCGCAGGATGGCTACACCTTC
>TRBJ2-3|-|few|TRBV2
CASSVEIVTDTQYF
TGTGCCAGCAGTGTTGAGATAGTCACAGATACGCAGTATTTT
>TRBJ2-1|-|once|TRBV4-1
CASSQEPGNPEQFF
TGCGCCAGCAGCCAAGAACCCGGGAACCCTGAGCAGTTCTTC
>TRBJ2-7|TRBD1|-|TRBV5-4
CASRSKPGQGGEQYF
TGTGCCAGCAGATCTAAACCGGGACAGGGCGGAGAGCAGTACTTC
>TRBJ1-2|-|-|TRBV2
CASSASGANYGYTF
TGTGCCAGCAGTGCCTCAGGGGCTAACTATGGCTACACCTTC
>TRBJ2-1|TRBD2|-|TRBV9
CASGGVKGNEQFF
TGTGCATCGGGAGGGGTTAAGGGCAATGAGCAGTTCTTC
>TRBJ2-7|-|-|TRBV27
CASSDFYEQYF
TGTGCCAGCAGCGACTTCTACGAGCAGTACTTC
>TRBJ1-1|-|once|TRBV6-5
CASSYHSSSTEAFF
TGTGCCAGCAGTTACCATTCATCGAGCACTGAAGCTTTCTTT
>TRBJ1-1|-|-|TRBV5-5
CASSLSQGWGTEAFF
TGTGCCAGCAGCTTGAGCCAGGGCTGGGGCACTGAAGCTTTCTTT
>TRBJ2-1|-|few|TRBV28
CASRLGGHGEQFF
TGTGCCAGCAGGCTGGGAGGTCATGGTGAGCAGTTCTTC
>TRBJ2-2|-|once|TRBV19
CASTTIQATGELFF
TGTGCCAGTACCACCATCCAGGCAACCGGGGAGCTGTTTTTT
>TRBJ1-4|TRBD1|-|TRBV5-8
CASSLGLRGPNEKLFF
TGTGCCAGCAGCTTGGGACTGAGGGGGCCTAATGAAAAACTGTTTTTT
>TRBJ1-5|-|once|TRBV9
CASSVEGGMWEPQHF
TGTGCCAGCAGCGTAGAGGGTGGAATGTGGGAGCCCCAGCATTTT
>TRBJ1-1|TRBD1|many|TRBV10-3
CAIRAQGDTEAFF
TGTGCCATCAGAGCGCAGGGGGACACTGAAGCTTTCTTT
>TRBJ1-2|-|few|TRBV28
CASSLTSYGYTF
TGTGCCAGCAGTCTAACAAGTTATGGCTACACCTTC
>TRBJ1-4|-|-|TRBV6-1
CASSVLGATNEKLFF
TGTGCCAGCAGTGTTTTGGGAGCAACTAATGAAAAACTGTTTTTT
>TRBJ2-6|-|few|TRBV5-6
CASSRDISTGANVLTF
TGTGCCAGCAGCCGGGACATCTCGACCGGGGCCAACGTCCTGACTTTC
>TRBJ1-1|-|-|TRBV19
CASSINHRITEAFF
TGTGCCAGTAGCATCAACCACAGGATCACTGAAGCTTTCTTT
>TRBJ1-4|-|-|TRBV9
CASSRDGEANEKLFF
TGTGCCAGCAGCCGGGACGGGGAGGCTAATGAAAAACTGTTTTTT
>TRBJ1-5|-|-|TRBV15
CATSTPSVGNQPQHF
TGTGCCACCAGCACCCCGTCTGTCGGCAATCAGCCCCAGCATTTT
>TRBJ1-6|-|-|TRBV27
CASSSPEVNSPLHF
TGTGCCAGCAGTTCCCCAGAAGTGAATTCACCCCTCCACTTT
>TRBJ2-1|-|-|TRBV9
CASSVDQGLNEQFF
TGTGCCAGCAGCGTAGACCAGGGATTGAATGAGCAGTTCTTC
>TRBJ2-7|-|-|TRBV11-2
CASSPGTPISSSYEQYF
TGTGCCAGCAGCCCCGGGACACCCATTAGCAGCTCCTACGAGCAGTACTTC
>TRBJ2-1|-|medium-sized|TRBV30
CAWREPPGLPGYNEQFF
TGTGCCTGGAGGGAACCCCCGGGACTCCCAGGCTACAATGAGCAGTTCTTC
>TRBJ2-1|-|-|TRBV9
CASSVEGFHYNEQFF
TGTGCCAGCAGCGTAGAAGGCTTCCACTACAATGAGCAGTTCTTC
>TRBJ2-2|-|medium-sized|TRBV6-5
CASYAVGELFF
TGTGCCAGTTACGCCGTTGGGGAGCTGTTTTTT
>TRBJ1-2|-|-|TRBV12-2
CASRLVPGTVLYGYTF
TGTGCAAGTCGCTTAGTGCCCGGGACAGTCCTCTATGGCTACACCTTC
>TRBJ2-5|TRBD2|few|TRBV11-2
CASSPQGGLAAQETQYF
TGTGCCAGCAGCCCGCAAGGGGGACTAGCGGCCCAAGAGACCCAGTACTTC
>TRBJ2-2|-|-|TRBV12-5
CASVGGISTGELFF
TGTGCTAGTGTAGGTGGGATTAGCACCGGGGAGCTGTTTTTT
>TRBJ1-5|TRBD1|few|TRBV10-3
CAISEGQGTNQPQHF
TGTGCCATCAGTGAAGGACAGGGGACAAATCAGCCCCAGCATTTT
>TRBJ2-3|-|-|TRBV29-1
CSVGRGEVADTQYF
TGCAGCGTGGGAAGGGGCGAGGTTGCAGATACGCAGTATTTT
>TRBJ2-3|-|-|TRBV28
CASRSITDTQYF
TGTGCCAGCAGAAGCATCACAGATACGCAGTATTTT
>TRBJ1-1|-|-|TRBV6-5
CASSYSVDTLNTEAFF
TGTGCCAGCAGTTACTCGGTGGACACTTTGAACACTGAAGCTTTCTTT
>TRBJ2-2|-|-|TRBV9
CASSAQQRSGELFF
TGTGCCAGCAGCGCTCAACAGCGGAGCGGGGAGCTGTTTTTT
>TRBJ1-5|-|few|TRBV7-9
CASSGGTIPGPNQPQHF
TGTGCCAGCAGCGGCGGGACCATCCCCGGTCCCAATCAGCCCCAGCATTTT
>TRBJ2-7|TRBD1|few|TRBV5-5
CASSLGGQGYEQYF
TGTGCCAGCAGCTTGGGGGGACAGGGCTACGAGCAGTACTTC
>TRBJ1-3|-|few|TRBV29-1
CSGVDSGNTIYF
TGCAGCGGAGTGGACTCTGGAAACACCATATATTTT